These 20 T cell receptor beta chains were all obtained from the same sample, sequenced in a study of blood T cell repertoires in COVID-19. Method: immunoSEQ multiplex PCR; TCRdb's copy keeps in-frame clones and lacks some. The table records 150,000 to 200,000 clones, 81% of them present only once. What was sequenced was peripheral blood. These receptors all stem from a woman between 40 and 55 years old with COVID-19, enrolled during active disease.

CDR3 sequence reads: CASSTDWGLATGELFF. CDR3 DNA sequence: TGTGCCAGCAGCACTGATTGGGGGCTTGCAACCGGGGAGCTGTTTTTT. The chain is built from TRBV7-8 and TRBJ2-2, with D maybe TRBD1 (6 bases). CDR1 is SGHVS, CDR2 FQNEAQ, per germline. V was shortened by 5 bases and J by 5 bases, with 18 bases between the two germline ends. CDR3 size: 16 residues.

The CDR3 loop reads CASSMTAGTEAFF. CDR3 bases: TGTGCCAGCAGCATGACTGCGGGCACTGAAGCTTTCTTT. This rearrangement joins TRBV7-8 to TRBJ1-1; no definite D call. V lost 5 bases, J lost 4 bases, and 11 bases lay in between. Germline assignment: CDR1 SGHVS and CDR2 FQNEAQ. CDR3 length: 13 amino acids.

CDR3 bases: TGTGCCAGCAGCTTAGTGGGACAGGGCTACGAGCAGTACTTC. Translation: CASSLVGQGYEQYF. This chain links TRBV7-9 with TRBJ2-7, with 9 bases identical to TRBD1. The CDR3 contains 14 residues. V lost 1 base, J lost 3 bases, and 1 base stayed unmatched. Germline CDR1 and CDR2: SEHNR and FQNEAQ (reference sequence).

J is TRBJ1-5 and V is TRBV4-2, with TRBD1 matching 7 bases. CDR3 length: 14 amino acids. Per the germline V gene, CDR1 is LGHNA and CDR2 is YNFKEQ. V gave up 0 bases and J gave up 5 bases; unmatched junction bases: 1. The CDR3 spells CASSQEQGYQPQHF. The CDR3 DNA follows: TGTGCCAGCAGCCAAGAACAGGGGTATCAGCCCCAGCATTTT.

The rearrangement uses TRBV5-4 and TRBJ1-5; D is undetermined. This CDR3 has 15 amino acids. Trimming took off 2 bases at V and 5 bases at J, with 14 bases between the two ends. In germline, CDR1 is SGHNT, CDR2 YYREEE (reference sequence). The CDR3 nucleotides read TGTGCCAGCAGCTTTGGAGGAAGGGATGATCAGCCCCAGCATTTT. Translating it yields CASSFGGRDDQPQHF. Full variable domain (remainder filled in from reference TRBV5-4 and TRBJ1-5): ETGVTQSPTHLIKTRGQQVTLRCSSQSGHNTVSWYQQALGQGPQFIFQYYREEENGRGNFPPRFSGLQFPNYSSELNVNALELDDSALYLCASSFGGRDDQPQHFGDGTRLSIL.

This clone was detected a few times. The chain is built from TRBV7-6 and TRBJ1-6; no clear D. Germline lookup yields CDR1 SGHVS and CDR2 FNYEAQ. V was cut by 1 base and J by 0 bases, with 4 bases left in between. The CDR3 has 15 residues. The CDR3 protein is CASSLVSSYNSPLHF. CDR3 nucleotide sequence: TGTGCCAGCAGCTTAGTGAGCTCCTATAATTCACCCCTCCACTTT.

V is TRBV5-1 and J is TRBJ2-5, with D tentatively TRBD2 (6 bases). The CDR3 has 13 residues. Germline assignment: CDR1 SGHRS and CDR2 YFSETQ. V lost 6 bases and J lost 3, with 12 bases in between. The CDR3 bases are TGCGCCAGCAACCTGGGGGGAGAAGAGACCCAGTACTTC. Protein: CASNLGGEETQYF. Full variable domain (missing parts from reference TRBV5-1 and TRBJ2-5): KAGVTQTPRYLIKTRGQQVTLSCSPISGHRSVSWYQQTPGQGLQFLFEYFSETQRNKGNFPGRFSGRQFSNSRSEMNVSTLELGDSALYLCASNLGGEETQYFGPGTRLLVL.

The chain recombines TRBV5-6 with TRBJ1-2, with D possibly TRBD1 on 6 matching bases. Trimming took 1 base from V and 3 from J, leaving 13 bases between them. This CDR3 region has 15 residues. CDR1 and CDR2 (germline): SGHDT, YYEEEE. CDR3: CASSLYARQDYGYTF. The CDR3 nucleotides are TGTGCCAGCAGCTTGTATGCCCGACAGGACTATGGCTACACCTTC.

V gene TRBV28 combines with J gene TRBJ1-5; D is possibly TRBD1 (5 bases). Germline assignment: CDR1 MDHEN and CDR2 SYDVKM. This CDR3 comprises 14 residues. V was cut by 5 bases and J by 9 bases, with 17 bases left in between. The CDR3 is CASSPDTAGRPQHF. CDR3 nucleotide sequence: TGTGCCAGCAGTCCAGACACGGCGGGACGGCCCCAGCATTTT.

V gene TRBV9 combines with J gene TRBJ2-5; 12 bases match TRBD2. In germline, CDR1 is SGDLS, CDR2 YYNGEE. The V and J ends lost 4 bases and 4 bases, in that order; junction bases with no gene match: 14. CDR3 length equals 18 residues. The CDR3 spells CASSSGGLASGRGETQYF. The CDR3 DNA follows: TGTGCCAGCAGCTCTGGAGGGTTGGCTAGCGGGAGGGGAGAGACCCAGTACTTC.

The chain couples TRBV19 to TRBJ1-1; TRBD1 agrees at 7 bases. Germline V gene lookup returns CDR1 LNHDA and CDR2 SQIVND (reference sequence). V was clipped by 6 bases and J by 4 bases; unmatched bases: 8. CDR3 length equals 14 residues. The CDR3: CASRLGGVGTEAFF. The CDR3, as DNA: TGTGCCAGTAGATTAGGGGGCGTGGGCACTGAAGCTTTCTTT.

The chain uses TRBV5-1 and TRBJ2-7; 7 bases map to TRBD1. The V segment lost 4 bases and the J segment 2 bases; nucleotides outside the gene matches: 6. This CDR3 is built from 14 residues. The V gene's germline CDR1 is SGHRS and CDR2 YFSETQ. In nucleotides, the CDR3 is TGCGCCAGCAGCCTGGGACAGCGAACCTACGAGCAGTACTTC. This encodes CASSLGQRTYEQYF.

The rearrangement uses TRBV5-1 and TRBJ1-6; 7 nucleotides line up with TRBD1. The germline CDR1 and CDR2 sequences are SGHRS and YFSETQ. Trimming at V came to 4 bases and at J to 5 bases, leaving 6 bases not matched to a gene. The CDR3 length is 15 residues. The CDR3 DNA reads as TGCGCCAGCAGCCGTGGACAGGCCGATAATTCACCCCTCCACTTT. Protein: CASSRGQADNSPLHF.

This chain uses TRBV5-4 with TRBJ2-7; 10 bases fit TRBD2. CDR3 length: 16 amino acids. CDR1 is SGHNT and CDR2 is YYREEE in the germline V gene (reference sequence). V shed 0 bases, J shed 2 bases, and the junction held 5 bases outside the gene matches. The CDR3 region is CASSLVGLAGAYEQYF. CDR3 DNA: TGTGCCAGCAGCTTGGTCGGGCTAGCGGGAGCCTACGAGCAGTACTTC.

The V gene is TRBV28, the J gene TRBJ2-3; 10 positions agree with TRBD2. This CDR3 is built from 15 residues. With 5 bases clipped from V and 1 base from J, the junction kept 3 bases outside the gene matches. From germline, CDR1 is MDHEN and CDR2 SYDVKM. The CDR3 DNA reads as TGTGCCAGCAGTCATGGACTAGCGGGCACAGATACGCAGTATTTT. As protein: CASSHGLAGTDTQYF.

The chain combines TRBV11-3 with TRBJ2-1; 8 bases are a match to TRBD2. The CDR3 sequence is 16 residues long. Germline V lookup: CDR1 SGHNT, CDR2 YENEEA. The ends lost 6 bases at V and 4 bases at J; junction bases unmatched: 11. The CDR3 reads CASSREMSGSYNEQFF. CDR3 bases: TGTGCCAGCAGTCGCGAGATGAGCGGGAGTTACAATGAGCAGTTCTTC.

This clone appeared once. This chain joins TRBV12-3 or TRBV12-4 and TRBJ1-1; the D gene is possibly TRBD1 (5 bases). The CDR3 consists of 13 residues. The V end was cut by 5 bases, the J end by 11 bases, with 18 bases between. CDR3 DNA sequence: TGTGCCAGCAGTACAAACACCTTCAGGGTGGCTTTCTTT. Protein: CASSTNTFRVAFF.

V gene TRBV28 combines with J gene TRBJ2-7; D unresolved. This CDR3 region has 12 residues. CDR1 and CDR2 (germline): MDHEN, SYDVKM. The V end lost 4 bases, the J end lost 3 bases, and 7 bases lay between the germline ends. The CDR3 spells CASSSPGYEQYF. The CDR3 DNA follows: TGTGCCAGCAGTTCCCCCGGCTACGAGCAGTACTTC.

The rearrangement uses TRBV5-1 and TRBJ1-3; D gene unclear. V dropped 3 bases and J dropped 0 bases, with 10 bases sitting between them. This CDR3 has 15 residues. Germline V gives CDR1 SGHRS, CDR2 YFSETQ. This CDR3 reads CASSSGEISGNTIYF. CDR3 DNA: TGCGCCAGCAGCTCCGGGGAAATCTCTGGAAACACCATATATTTT.

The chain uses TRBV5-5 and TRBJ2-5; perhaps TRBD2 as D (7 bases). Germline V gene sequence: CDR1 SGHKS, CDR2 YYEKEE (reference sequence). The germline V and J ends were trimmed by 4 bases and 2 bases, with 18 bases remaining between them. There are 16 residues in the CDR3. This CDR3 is CASSRLGAGGQETQYF. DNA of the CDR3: TGTGCCAGCAGCAGGTTGGGGGCCGGGGGGCAAGAGACCCAGTACTTC. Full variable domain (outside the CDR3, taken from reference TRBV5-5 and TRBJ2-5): DAGVTQSPTHLIKTRGQQVTLRCSPISGHKSVSWYQQVLGQGPQFIFQYYEKEERGRGNFPDRFSARQFPNYSSELNVNALLLGDSALYLCASSRLGAGGQETQYFGPGTRLLVL.